These 32 T cell receptor beta chains originate from one sample sequenced in a study of blood T cell repertoires in COVID-19. Profiling relied on immunoSEQ multiplex PCR, and the TCRdb table lists in-frame clones only, not all of them. The sample records approximately 670,000 clones, 85% to 90% being singletons. What was sequenced was peripheral blood. The receptors stem from a woman under 30 with acute or convalescent COVID-19.

The V and J genes are TRBV3-1 (or the pseudogene TRBV3-2) and TRBJ1-1; the D is unclear. The germline CDR1 and CDR2 sequences are LGHDT and YNNKEL (reference sequence). This CDR3 is built from 15 residues. Trimming cost V 4 bases and J 1 base, with 13 bases left between them. For the CDR3, the DNA is TGTGCCAGCAGCCCTACCGGGGTTCAGAACACTGAAGCTTTCTTT. It encodes CASSPTGVQNTEAFF.

The chain employs TRBV19 and TRBJ2-7; 9 bases match TRBD1. The V segment lost 5 bases and the J segment 2 bases; nucleotides outside the gene matches: 7. Germline assignment: CDR1 LNHDA and CDR2 SQIVND (reference sequence). The CDR3 is 15 amino acids. The chain's CDR3 is CASSSQGASAYEQYF. DNA for the CDR3: TGTGCCAGTAGTTCACAGGGGGCCTCCGCCTACGAGCAGTACTTC.

The rearrangement uses TRBV6-4 and TRBJ1-1; a weak D match, TRBD1 (5 bases). This CDR3 spans 15 amino acids. The germline V gene encodes CDR1 MRHNA and CDR2 SNTAGT. V lost 3 bases, J lost 4 bases, and 15 bases lay in between. CDR3 residues: CASSEGSGESTEAFF. The DNA for the CDR3 is TGTGCCAGCAGTGAAGGGTCGGGGGAAAGCACTGAAGCTTTCTTT.

The chain employs TRBV19 and TRBJ2-3; a weak D match, TRBD2 (5 bases). The length of the CDR3 is 14 residues. CDR1 is LNHDA and CDR2 is SQIVND in the germline V gene (reference sequence). V shed 1 base and J shed 4 bases, with 9 bases lying between them. CDR3 coding DNA: TGTGCCAGTAGTATAGCGGGGAGTGCAGATACGCAGTATTTT. Its translation: CASSIAGSADTQYF.

The chain carries TRBV12-3 or TRBV12-4 and TRBJ1-2; 7 bases align to TRBD1. The CDR3 contains 13 residues. The V gene end was trimmed by 6 bases and the J gene end by 8 bases; junction bases not matched to a gene: 9. The CDR3 DNA sequence: TGTGCCAGCAGACCGGGACAGAATCTCGGCTACACCTTC. Translated: CASRPGQNLGYTF.

This clone was seen only once. This chain joins TRBV28 and TRBJ1-2, with D perhaps matching TRBD1 (6 bases). V gave up 5 bases and J gave up 7 bases, with 17 bases separating them. The CDR3 covers 14 residues. Germline V gene lookup returns CDR1 MDHEN and CDR2 SYDVKM. CDR3 amino acids: CASSPGTRGLGYTF. The DNA for the CDR3 is TGTGCCAGCAGTCCCGGGACAAGGGGCCTTGGCTACACCTTC.

V gene TRBV7-9 combines with J gene TRBJ1-2, with D perhaps TRBD1 (6 bases). The CDR3 totals 14 residues. Germline CDR1 and CDR2: SEHNR and FQNEAQ (reference sequence). Trimming stripped 4 bases from V and 2 bases from J, with 11 bases between. The CDR3 reads CASSSGTQNYGYTF. CDR3 DNA: TGTGCCAGCAGCTCCGGGACACAGAACTATGGCTACACCTTC.

In this sample, this clone turned up once. Other DNA variants within this sample encode the same CDR3. The chain combines TRBV12-3 or TRBV12-4 with TRBJ1-2; D possibly corresponds to TRBD1 (5 bases). Trimming removed 6 bases at V and 4 bases at J, with 12 bases between. The CDR3 runs to 13 residues. The CDR3 DNA follows: TGTGCCAGCAGCCAAGACAGTTCCTATGGCTACACCTTC. Translated: CASSQDSSYGYTF.

This clone was picked up one time. V is TRBV5-6 and J is TRBJ1-5; D uncertain. This CDR3 is built from 17 residues. V gave up 2 bases and J gave up 0 bases, with 15 bases separating them. Germline V gene sequence: CDR1 SGHDT, CDR2 YYEEEE. The CDR3 region has the DNA TGTGCCAGCAGCTTATTACTGGAGTTGGATAGCAATCAGCCCCAGCATTTT. This encodes CASSLLLELDSNQPQHF. Looking up the rest from reference TRBV5-6 and TRBJ1-5 gives the full variable domain: DAGVTQSPTHLIKTRGQQVTLRCSPKSGHDTVSWYQQALGQGPQFIFQYYEEEERQRGNFPDRFSGHQFPNYSSELNVNALLLGDSALYLCASSLLLELDSNQPQHFGDGTRLSIL.

The genes are TRBV5-6 and TRBJ1-1; 7 bases fit TRBD1. The germline CDR1 and CDR2 sequences are SGHDT and YYEEEE. The CDR3 extends over 15 amino acids. J was trimmed by 4 bases and V by 3 bases; bases with no gene match: 9. CDR3 sequence: CASSSRQGGGTEAFF. For the CDR3, the DNA is TGTGCCAGCAGCTCTCGACAGGGTGGCGGCACTGAAGCTTTCTTT.

V is TRBV10-1 and J is TRBJ1-2; TRBD1 agrees at 10 bases. The CDR3 contains 14 residues. V lost 2 bases and J lost 13; bases outside the gene matches: 10. Germline CDR1 and CDR2: WNHNN and SYGVQD (reference sequence). The CDR3 loop is CASSEGPDRGRSTF. The CDR3 nucleotides are TGCGCCAGCAGTGAGGGTCCCGACAGGGGGCGAAGCACCTTC.

This chain links TRBV5-1 with TRBJ2-7; TRBD1 agrees at 9 bases. Germline V gives CDR1 SGHRS, CDR2 YFSETQ. The CDR3 totals 15 residues. Trimming removed 1 base from V and 5 bases from J; junction bases left unmatched: 7. The CDR3 sequence: CASSLTGTGYNEQYF. The CDR3 coding sequence is TGCGCCAGCAGCTTGACCGGGACAGGGTATAACGAGCAGTACTTC.

The CDR3 DNA sequence: TGTGCCAGCAGCTTATTGGCGGGGGGGCGGCATGGGGATACGCAGTATTTT. This codes for CASSLLAGGRHGDTQYF. V usage is TRBV7-2 and J usage is TRBJ2-3; TRBD2 matches at 9 bases. With 2 bases clipped from V and 6 bases from J, the junction kept 12 bases outside the gene matches. This CDR3 contains 17 residues. Looked up from germline, CDR1 is SGHTA and CDR2 is FQGNSA.

The J gene is TRBJ2-7, the V gene TRBV19; D might be TRBD2 (6 bases). Germline V lookup: CDR1 LNHDA, CDR2 SQIVND (reference sequence). This CDR3 has 18 amino acids. Deletions cut 5 bases from V and 4 bases from J, with 27 bases between. CDR3 protein: CASSPRRPRPGAPYEQYF. The CDR3 coding sequence is TGTGCCAGTAGTCCTAGGCGCCCCCGGCCGGGAGCGCCATACGAGCAGTACTTC.

The rearrangement joins TRBV6-2 or TRBV6-3 to TRBJ1-3; D possibly corresponds to TRBD1 (6 bases). Germline assignment: CDR1 MNHEY and CDR2 SVGEGT. The CDR3 spans 15 residues. V was shortened by 6 bases and J by 5 bases, with 17 bases between the two germline ends. The CDR3: CASSPPGGRRNTIYF. In DNA form, the CDR3 reads TGTGCCAGCAGCCCTCCGGGGGGCCGGAGAAACACCATATATTTT.

V is TRBV19 and J is TRBJ1-5; TRBD1 might be the D (6 bases). V shed 4 bases and J shed 1 base, with 14 bases lying between them. CDR3 length: 16 amino acids. CDR1 and CDR2 from the germline V gene are LNHDA and SQIVND (reference sequence). CDR3 nucleotide sequence: TGTGCCAGTAGTAGCCCCGCAGGGGCGAGCAATCAGCCCCAGCATTTT. It specifies CASSSPAGASNQPQHF.

This chain uses TRBV5-8 with TRBJ1-1; 10 positions match TRBD1. Germline loops: CDR1 SGHTS, CDR2 YDEGEE. The J segment lost 5 bases and the V segment lost 5 bases, leaving 15 bases of the junction unmatched. This CDR3 is 17 amino acids long. The CDR3: CASSAIPDRGLGTEAFF. CDR3 sequence (DNA): TGTGCCAGCAGTGCCATCCCCGACAGGGGGCTTGGAACTGAAGCTTTCTTT.

This clone occurred once. The V call is TRBV7-4, the J call TRBJ1-1, with a weak D call TRBD1 (6 bases). CDR1 and CDR2 from the germline V gene are SGHVT and SQSDAQ. Deletions cut 7 bases from V and 1 base from J, with 10 bases between. The CDR3 length is 13 residues. CDR3 in DNA: TGTGCCAGCACCAAAGGGGGGAACACTGAAGCTTTCTTT. Amino acid sequence: CASTKGGNTEAFF.

The chain uses TRBV19 and TRBJ1-6, with 7 bases identical to TRBD1. With 5 bases clipped from V and 12 bases from J, the junction kept 10 bases outside the gene matches. The CDR3 has 14 amino acids. The V gene's germline CDR1 is LNHDA and CDR2 SQIVND (reference sequence). The CDR3 loop reads CASSFIPGGEPLHF. In DNA, the CDR3 is TGTGCCAGTAGTTTTATTCCAGGGGGAGAACCCCTCCACTTT.

J is TRBJ1-5 and V is TRBV6-2 or TRBV6-3, with 8 bases identical to TRBD1. Germline V gene data show CDR1 as MNHEY and CDR2 as SVGEGT. V was clipped by 2 bases and J by 3 bases; unmatched bases: 6. The CDR3 is made up of 16 amino acids. In DNA form, the CDR3 reads TGTGCCAGCAGTTACGGCTTGGGACAGGACAATCAGCCCCAGCATTTT. This codes for CASSYGLGQDNQPQHF.

This clone appeared a few times. This CDR3 reads CASSLKIGNTEAFF. As DNA, the CDR3 is TGCGCCAGCAGCTTAAAAATCGGGAACACTGAAGCTTTCTTT. The rearrangement uses TRBV5-1 and TRBJ1-1, with D unresolved. The CDR3 sequence is 14 residues long. The germline V gene encodes CDR1 SGHRS and CDR2 YFSETQ. The germline V and J ends were trimmed by 2 bases and 1 base, with 9 bases remaining between them.

The chain employs TRBV7-9 and TRBJ1-2; 11 nucleotides match TRBD1. V trimming: 6 bases; J trimming: 7 bases; junction bases outside the gene matches: 7. CDR3 length: 14 amino acids. Germline V gives CDR1 SEHNR, CDR2 FQNEAQ (reference sequence). The chain's CDR3 is CASSPDRGRGGYTF. CDR3 DNA sequence: TGTGCCAGCAGTCCGGACAGGGGGCGAGGTGGCTACACCTTC.

J is TRBJ1-6 and V is TRBV6-1; D remains unclear. The CDR3 totals 18 residues. CDR1 is MNHNS and CDR2 is SASEGT in the germline V gene. V was trimmed by 4 bases and J by 1 base, leaving 17 bases between them. The CDR3 DNA reads TGTGCCAGCAGTGTGGTAGGAAGGGAGAGGTCCTATAATTCACCCCTCCACTTT. Protein: CASSVVGRERSYNSPLHF.

The rearrangement links TRBV12-3 or TRBV12-4 to TRBJ1-2; TRBD1 is a possible D gene (5 bases). CDR3 size: 13 residues. Trimming stripped 7 bases from V and 1 base from J, with 10 bases between. The CDR3 DNA follows: TGTGCCAGCACCCTGACAGTTAACTATGGCTACACCTTC. This encodes CASTLTVNYGYTF.

A word on this clone: Mismatch with germline at one junction end may stem from a read error. The sample holds other DNA sequences that translate to the same CDR3. The V and J genes are TRBV2 and TRBJ2-2; 11 nucleotides line up with TRBD2. The CDR3 extends over 14 amino acids. From germline, CDR1 is SNHLY and CDR2 FYNNEI. The CDR3 here is CASSSGGAGGELFF. CDR3 nucleotides: TGTGCTAGCAGTAGCGGGGGGGCCGGCGGGGAGCTGTTTTTT.

This chain connects TRBV5-1 to TRBJ2-7, with 8 nucleotides matching TRBD2. The CDR3 is 15 amino acids. V lost 4 bases to trimming and J lost 0 bases; unmatched junction nucleotides: 6. From germline, CDR1 is SGHRS and CDR2 YFSETQ. This CDR3 is CASSREGHLSYEQYF. In nucleotides, the CDR3 is TGCGCCAGCAGCCGGGAGGGACACCTCTCCTACGAGCAGTACTTC.

This clone appeared a single time. The chain has TRBV3-1 (or the pseudogene TRBV3-2) and TRBJ1-6, with D possibly TRBD1 on 5 matching bases. Trimming removed 2 bases at V and 6 bases at J, with 8 bases between. From germline, CDR1 is LGHDT and CDR2 YNNKEL (reference sequence). The length of the CDR3 is 14 residues. CDR3 amino acids: CASSQQGLNSPLHF. The CDR3 DNA is TGTGCCAGCAGCCAACAGGGTCTTAATTCACCCCTCCACTTT.

This chain joins TRBV29-1 and TRBJ2-1, with TRBD1 matching over 10 bases. The CDR3 is 13 residues long. J gave up 7 bases and V 7 bases, and 7 bases lay outside the gene matches. Germline CDR1 SQVTM, CDR2 ANQGSEA. The CDR3 here is CSAHGQGVNEQFF. In DNA, the CDR3 is TGCAGCGCCCACGGACAGGGGGTGAATGAGCAGTTCTTC.

This clone occurred a few times. This chain links TRBV6-1 with TRBJ2-2, with D tentatively TRBD1 (6 bases). From germline, CDR1 is MNHNS and CDR2 SASEGT. The CDR3 sequence is 14 residues long. Trimming left V 3 bases short and J 6 bases short, with 11 bases between. This CDR3 reads CASSDLQGPGELFF. CDR3 in DNA: TGTGCCAGCAGTGATTTGCAGGGGCCCGGGGAGCTGTTTTTT.

This clone was detected only a few times. The genes are TRBV6-1 and TRBJ2-1, with 9 bases identical to TRBD1. Germline lookup yields CDR1 MNHNS and CDR2 SASEGT. CDR3 length: 14 residues. The junction had 4 bases not matched to a gene; V was cut back by 3 bases and J by 7 bases. As DNA, the CDR3 is TGTGCCAGCAGTGATGGGACAGGGATGAATGAGCAGTTCTTC. Translating it yields CASSDGTGMNEQFF.

This clone has a single count. The chain employs TRBV28 and TRBJ2-7, with D maybe TRBD2 (6 bases). Germline values: CDR1 MDHEN, CDR2 SYDVKM. The CDR3 has 12 residues. V was cut by 4 bases and J by 3 bases, with 7 bases left in between. DNA for the CDR3: TGTGCCAGCAGTTCCGGGGGCTACGAGCAGTACTTC. Its protein is CASSSGGYEQYF.

The chain combines TRBV24-1 with TRBJ2-2; perhaps TRBD2 as D (6 bases). Trimming stripped 8 bases from V and 1 base from J, with 10 bases between. Looked up from germline, CDR1 is KGHDR and CDR2 is SFDVKD. The CDR3 extends over 14 amino acids. CDR3 protein: CATTGTGNTGELFF. The CDR3 coding sequence is TGTGCCACCACCGGGACTGGGAACACCGGGGAGCTGTTTTTT.